This T cell receptor (beta chain) was observed in a study of cytomegalovirus exposure and HLA in healthy donors. The sample holds one count of this clone. Its antigen is unknown. There are 14 residues in the CDR3. V dropped 6 bases and J dropped 0; count of bases not matched to a gene: 1. The germline V gene encodes CDR1 MNHEY and CDR2 SMNVEV (reference sequence). Study-level points and caveats: Several V segments, TRBV6-2 and TRBV6-3 among them, could not be told apart and were dropped.

Researchers ran the PCR with 60 Vbeta and 13 Jbeta primers. Assay: immunoSEQ multiplex PCR; the TCRdb copy retains only in-frame clones and omits some. The profile shows about 120,000 clones, around two thirds of them singletons. Though nominally healthy at sampling, donors likely had unrecorded immune exposures. The source material was PBMCs. This chain connects TRBV27 to TRBJ1-4; 7 bases are a match to TRBD1. The sequence was obtained from a middle-aged woman in good health and CMV-seropositive. CDR3 loop: CASSGTATNEKLFF. The CDR3 coding sequence is TGTGCCAGCAGCGGGACAGCAACTAATGAAAAACTGTTTTTT.